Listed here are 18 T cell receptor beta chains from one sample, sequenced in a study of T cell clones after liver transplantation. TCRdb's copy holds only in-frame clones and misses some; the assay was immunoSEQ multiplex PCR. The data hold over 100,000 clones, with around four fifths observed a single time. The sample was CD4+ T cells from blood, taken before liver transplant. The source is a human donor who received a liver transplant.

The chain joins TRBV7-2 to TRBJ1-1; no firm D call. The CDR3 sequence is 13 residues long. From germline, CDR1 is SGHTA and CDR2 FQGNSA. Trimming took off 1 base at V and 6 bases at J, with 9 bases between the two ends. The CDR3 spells CASSLDVRAEAFF. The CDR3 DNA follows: TGTGCCAGCAGCTTAGACGTGAGGGCTGAAGCTTTCTTT. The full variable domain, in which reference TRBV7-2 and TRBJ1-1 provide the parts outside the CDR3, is GAGVSQSPSNKVTEKGKDVELRCDPISGHTALYWYRQSLGQGLEFLIYFQGNSAPDKSGLPSDRFSAERTGGSVSTLTIQRTQQEDSAVYLCASSLDVRAEAFFGQGTRLTVV.

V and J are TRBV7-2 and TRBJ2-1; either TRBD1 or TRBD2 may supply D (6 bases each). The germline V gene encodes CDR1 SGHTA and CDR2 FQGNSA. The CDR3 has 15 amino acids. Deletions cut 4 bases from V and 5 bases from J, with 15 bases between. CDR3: CASSSQPGAHNEQFF. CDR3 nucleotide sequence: TGTGCCAGCAGCTCCCAACCGGGGGCCCACAATGAGCAGTTCTTC.

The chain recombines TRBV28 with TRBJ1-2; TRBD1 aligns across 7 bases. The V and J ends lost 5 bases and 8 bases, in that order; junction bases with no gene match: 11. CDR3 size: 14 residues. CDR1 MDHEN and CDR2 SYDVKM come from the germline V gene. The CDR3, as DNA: TGTGCCAGCAGTGTCCCAGGGGGGGCTGGAGGCTACACCTTC. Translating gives CASSVPGGAGGYTF.

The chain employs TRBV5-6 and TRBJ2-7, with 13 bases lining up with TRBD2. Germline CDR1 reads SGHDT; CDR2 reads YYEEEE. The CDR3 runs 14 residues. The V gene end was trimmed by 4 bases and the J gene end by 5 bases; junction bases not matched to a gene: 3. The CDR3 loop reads CASSPGLAGDEQYF. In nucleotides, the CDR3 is TGTGCCAGCAGCCCTGGACTAGCGGGAGACGAGCAGTACTTC.

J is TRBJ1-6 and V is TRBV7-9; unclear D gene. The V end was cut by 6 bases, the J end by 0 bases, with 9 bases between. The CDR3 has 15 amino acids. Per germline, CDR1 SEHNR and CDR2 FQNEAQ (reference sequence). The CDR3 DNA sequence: TGTGCCAGCAGACCCGAGAGCTCCTATAATTCACCCCTCCACTTT. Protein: CASRPESSYNSPLHF.

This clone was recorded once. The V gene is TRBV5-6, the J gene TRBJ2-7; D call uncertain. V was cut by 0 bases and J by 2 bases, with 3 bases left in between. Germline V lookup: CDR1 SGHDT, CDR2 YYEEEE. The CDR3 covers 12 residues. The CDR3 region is CASSLGAYEQYF. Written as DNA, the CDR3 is TGTGCCAGCAGCTTGGGGGCCTACGAGCAGTACTTC.

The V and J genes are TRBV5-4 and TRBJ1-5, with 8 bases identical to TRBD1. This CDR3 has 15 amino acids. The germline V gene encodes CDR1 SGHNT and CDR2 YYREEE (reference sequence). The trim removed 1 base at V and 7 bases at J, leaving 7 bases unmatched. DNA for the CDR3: TGTGCCAGCAGCTTGTCGGGACAGGTGGGCCAGCCCCAGCATTTT. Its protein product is CASSLSGQVGQPQHF.

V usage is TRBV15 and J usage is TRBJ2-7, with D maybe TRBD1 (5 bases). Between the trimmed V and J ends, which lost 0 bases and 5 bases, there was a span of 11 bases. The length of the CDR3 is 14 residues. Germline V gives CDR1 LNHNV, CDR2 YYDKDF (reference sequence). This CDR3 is CATSRDRWTHEQYF. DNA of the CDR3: TGTGCCACCAGCAGAGATCGGTGGACACACGAGCAGTACTTC.

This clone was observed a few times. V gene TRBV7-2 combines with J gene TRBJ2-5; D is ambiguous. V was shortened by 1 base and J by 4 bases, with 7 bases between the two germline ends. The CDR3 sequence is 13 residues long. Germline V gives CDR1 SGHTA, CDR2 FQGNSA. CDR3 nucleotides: TGTGCCAGCAGCTTAGGCCCAACAGAGACCCAGTACTTC. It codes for CASSLGPTETQYF.

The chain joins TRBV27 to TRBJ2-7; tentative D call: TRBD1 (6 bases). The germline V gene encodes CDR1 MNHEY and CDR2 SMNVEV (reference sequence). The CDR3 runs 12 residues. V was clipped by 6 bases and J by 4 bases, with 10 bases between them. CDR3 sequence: CASRQGGYEQYF. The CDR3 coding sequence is TGTGCCAGCAGACAAGGGGGATACGAGCAGTACTTC.

The CDR3 sequence is CASSLFTGQINLLFYGYTF. The CDR3 nucleotides are TGTGCCAGCAGCTTGTTTACAGGGCAAATCAACCTTTTATTCTATGGCTACACCTTC. The rearrangement uses TRBV5-5 and TRBJ1-2; tentatively, D is TRBD1 (6 bases). Trimming left V 1 base short and J 4 bases short, with 26 bases between. The CDR3 is 19 amino acids. Germline V gene lookup returns CDR1 SGHKS and CDR2 YYEKEE (reference sequence).

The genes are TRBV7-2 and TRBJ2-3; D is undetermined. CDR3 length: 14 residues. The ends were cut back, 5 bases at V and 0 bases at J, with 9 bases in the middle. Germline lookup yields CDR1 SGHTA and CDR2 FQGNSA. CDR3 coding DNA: TGTGCCAGCAGCCAAACCACTAGCACAGATACGCAGTATTTT. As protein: CASSQTTSTDTQYF.

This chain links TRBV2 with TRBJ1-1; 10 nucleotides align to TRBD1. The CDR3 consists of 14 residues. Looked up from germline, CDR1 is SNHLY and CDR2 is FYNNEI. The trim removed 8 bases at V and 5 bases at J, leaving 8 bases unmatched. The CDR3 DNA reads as TGTGCCAGCCAGACGGACAGGGGGATGACTGAAGCTTTCTTT. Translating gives CASQTDRGMTEAFF.

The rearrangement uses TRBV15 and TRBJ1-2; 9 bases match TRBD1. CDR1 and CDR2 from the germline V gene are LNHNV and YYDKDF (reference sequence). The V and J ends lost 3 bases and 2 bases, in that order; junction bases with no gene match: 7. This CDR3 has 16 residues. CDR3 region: CATSREGQGKNYGYTF. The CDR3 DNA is TGTGCCACCAGCAGGGAAGGACAGGGGAAGAACTATGGCTACACCTTC.

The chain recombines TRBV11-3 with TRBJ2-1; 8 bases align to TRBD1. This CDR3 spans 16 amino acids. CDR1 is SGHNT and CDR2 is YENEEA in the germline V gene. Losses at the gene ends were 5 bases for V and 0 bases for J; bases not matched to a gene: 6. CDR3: CASSTRQGSSYNEQFF. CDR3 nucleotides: TGTGCCAGCAGCACGCGACAGGGGAGCTCCTACAATGAGCAGTTCTTC.

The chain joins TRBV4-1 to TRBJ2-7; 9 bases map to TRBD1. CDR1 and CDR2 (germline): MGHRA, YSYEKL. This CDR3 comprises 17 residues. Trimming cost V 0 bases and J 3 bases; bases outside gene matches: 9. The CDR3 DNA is TGCGCCAGCAGCCAAGAGTTAGGGACAGGGCAGATCTACGAGCAGTACTTC. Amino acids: CASSQELGTGQIYEQYF.

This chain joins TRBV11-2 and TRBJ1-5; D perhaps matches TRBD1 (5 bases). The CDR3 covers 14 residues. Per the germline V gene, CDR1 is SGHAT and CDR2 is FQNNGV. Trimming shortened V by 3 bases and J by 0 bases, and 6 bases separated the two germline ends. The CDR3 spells CASSLGRSNQPQHF. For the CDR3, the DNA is TGTGCCAGCAGCTTGGGGCGTAGCAATCAGCCCCAGCATTTT.

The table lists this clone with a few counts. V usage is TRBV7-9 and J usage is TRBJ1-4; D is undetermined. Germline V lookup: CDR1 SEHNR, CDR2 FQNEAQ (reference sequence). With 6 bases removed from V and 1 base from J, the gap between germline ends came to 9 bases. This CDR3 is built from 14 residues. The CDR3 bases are TGTGCCAGCAGTATGGAATTAACTAATGAAAAACTGTTTTTT. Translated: CASSMELTNEKLFF. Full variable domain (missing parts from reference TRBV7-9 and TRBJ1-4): DTGVSQNPRHKITKRGQNVTFRCDPISEHNRLYWYRQTLGQGPEFLTYFQNEAQLEKSRLLSDRFSAERPKGSFSTLEIQRTEQGDSAMYLCASSMELTNEKLFFGSGTQLSVL.